These T cell receptor beta chains were read from a single sample in a study of T-cell reconstitution after alpha-beta-depleted transplantation in children. From the PCR reads, TCRdb called clonotypes with MiXCR, one entry per CDR3 protein. The sample includes about a million distinct CDR3 sequences, less than 30% of them seen just once. Sequenced here: PBMCs, mostly from graft donor cells, sampled 360 days after TCRalphabeta/CD19-depleted stem cell transplant. These receptors came from a boy under two years old who had a stem cell transplant for SCID, so the T cells may come from the graft donor. CDR3s include the opening cysteine and the closing phenylalanine or tryptophan. The order of the fields is clone size, D gene, J gene, V gene, CDR3 protein, CDR3 DNA. The D gene is left open where the match is weak. Expanded clones get a size class; other rows say once, few or many, or leave the size out.

. | . | TRBJ2-5 | TRBV20-1 | CSASRGRKETQYF | TGCAGTGCTAGCCGGGGACGGAAAGAGACCCAGTACTTC
. | . | TRBJ2-7 | TRBV29-1 | CSVIPRADTNYEQYF | TGCAGCGTTATACCCCGGGCAGACACAAACTACGAGCAGTACTTC
. | . | TRBJ2-5 | TRBV12-3/TRBV12-4 | CASSTRARWETQYF | TGTGCCAGCAGTACTAGGGCCCGATGGGAGACCCAGTACTTC
few | . | TRBJ2-5 | TRBV24-1 | CATSEDLTHLAQETQYF | TGTGCCACCAGTGAGGACTTAACACACCTGGCCCAAGAGACCCAGTACTTC
many | . | TRBJ1-1 | TRBV2 | CASSEGWGLNTEAFF | TGTGCCAGCAGTGAAGGGTGGGGCCTGAACACTGAAGCTTTCTTT
. | . | TRBJ2-3 | TRBV24-1 | CATSDELEGTDTQYF | TGTGCCACCAGTGATGAACTAGAGGGCACAGATACGCAGTATTTT
few | . | TRBJ2-5 | TRBV7-9 | CASSAPRTSMGETQYF | TGTGCCAGCAGCGCCCCTAGGACAAGTATGGGGGAGACCCAGTACTTC
. | . | TRBJ2-5 | TRBV5-1 | CASNVATQETQYF | TGCGCCAGCAATGTGGCGACCCAAGAGACCCAGTACTTC
. | TRBD2 | TRBJ2-3 | TRBV15 | CATSSPGLAGGRGTDTQYF | TGTGCCACCAGCAGTCCCGGACTAGCGGGGGGGCGGGGCACAGATACGCAGTATTTT
. | . | TRBJ2-5 | TRBV29-1 | CSVAGGMGQETQYF | TGCAGCGTCGCTGGGGGTATGGGGCAAGAGACCCAGTACTTC
. | TRBD1 | TRBJ2-3 | TRBV6-5 | CASSFAGTGSTDTQYF | TGTGCCAGCAGTTTCGCCGGGACAGGGAGCACAGATACGCAGTATTTT
. | TRBD2 | TRBJ2-3 | TRBV20-1 | CSASKGLAAGTQYF | TGCAGTGCTAGCAAGGGACTAGCTGCGGGTACGCAGTATTTT
few | . | TRBJ2-3 | TRBV28 | CASSRPQRDTQYF | TGTGCCAGCAGTCGCCCGCAACGGGATACGCAGTATTTT
few | . | TRBJ2-7 | TRBV10-3 | CAISPDLYEQYF | TGTGCCATCAGCCCGGATCTCTACGAGCAGTACTTC
few | TRBD2 | TRBJ2-2 | TRBV12-3/TRBV12-4 | CASSLGGTSRAGELFF | TGTGCCAGCAGTTTAGGCGGGACTAGCAGAGCCGGGGAGCTGTTTTTT
few | TRBD2 | TRBJ2-7 | TRBV6-1 | CASRTTGTSLNEQYF | TGTGCCAGCAGGACAACCGGGACTAGCTTGAACGAGCAGTACTTC
few | . | TRBJ2-5 | TRBV28 | CASSFTGIQETQYF | TGTGCCAGCAGTTTTACAGGGATCCAAGAGACCCAGTACTTC
. | TRBD2 | TRBJ2-7 | TRBV5-1 | CASRSGLAGSYEQYF | TGCGCCAGCCGATCGGGACTAGCGGGATCCTACGAGCAGTACTTC
few | . | TRBJ1-5 | TRBV5-5 | CASSLPGSNQPQHF | TGTGCCAGCAGCTTACCAGGTAGCAATCAGCCCCAGCATTTT
few | . | TRBJ2-7 | TRBV7-2 | CASSLANQVPEQYF | TGTGCCAGCAGCTTAGCCAATCAAGTTCCCGAGCAGTACTTC
. | . | TRBJ2-7 | TRBV28 | CASTGTKRPSYEQYF | TGTGCCAGCACCGGGACGAAGCGGCCATCCTACGAGCAGTACTTC
few | . | TRBJ2-5 | TRBV29-1 | CSVEGRGQETQYF | TGCAGCGTTGAGGGGCGGGGACAAGAGACCCAGTACTTC
. | . | TRBJ2-3 | TRBV5-1 | CASRRLVFPDTQYF | TGCGCCAGCAGGAGACTAGTTTTCCCAGATACGCAGTATTTT
. | . | TRBJ2-7 | TRBV4-1 | CASSQDGAGSRYEQYF | TGCGCCAGCAGCCAAGATGGAGCAGGGAGCAGGTACGAGCAGTACTTC
few | TRBD1 | TRBJ2-7 | TRBV5-1 | CASSYGQGASYEQYF | TGCGCCAGCAGCTACGGACAGGGGGCATCCTACGAGCAGTACTTC
many | . | TRBJ1-3 | TRBV7-9 | CASSPRERLSGNTIYF | TGTGCCAGCAGCCCCAGGGAGAGACTCTCTGGAAACACCATATATTTT
few | . | TRBJ2-2 | TRBV11-2 | CASSTRLSPPTGELFF | TGTGCCAGCAGCACGCGACTATCTCCCCCAACCGGGGAGCTGTTTTTT
. | . | TRBJ2-5 | TRBV5-1 | CASSLAYGVQETQYF | TGCGCCAGCAGCTTGGCTTACGGGGTCCAAGAGACCCAGTACTTC
. | . | TRBJ2-7 | TRBV3-1 | CASSQVGPYGPTSYEQYF | TGTGCCAGCAGCCAAGTGGGCCCTTACGGCCCGACCTCCTACGAGCAGTACTTC
. | TRBD1 | TRBJ2-6 | TRBV18 | CASSQYQTGPGANVLTF | TGTGCCAGCTCTCAATACCAGACAGGGCCTGGGGCCAACGTCCTGACTTTC
few | . | TRBJ2-1 | TRBV10-3 | CAISSLNDRFDEQFF | TGTGCCATCAGTTCCCTTAACGACAGATTCGACGAGCAGTTCTTC
few | . | TRBJ1-2 | TRBV14 | CASSSREGSGYTF | TGTGCCAGCAGCTCTCGCGAAGGGAGCGGCTACACCTTC
few | . | TRBJ2-3 | TRBV4-1 | CASSQDDNLQYF | TGCGCCAGCAGCCAAGATGACAACCTGCAGTATTTT
. | . | TRBJ2-3 | TRBV20-1 | CSASWTQGADTQYF | TGCAGTGCTAGTTGGACCCAAGGCGCAGATACGCAGTATTTT
few | TRBD2 | TRBJ2-1 | TRBV12-3/TRBV12-4 | CASRTTGGRDNEQFF | TGTGCCAGCAGGACAACGGGGGGGCGGGACAATGAGCAGTTCTTC
few | . | TRBJ2-1 | TRBV20-1 | CKGTGVDNEQFF | TGCAAAGGAACGGGAGTGGACAATGAGCAGTTCTTC
. | . | TRBJ2-3 | TRBV2 | CASSVGELGGYF | TGTGCCAGCAGTGTCGGCGAACTGGGGGGGTATTTT
. | . | TRBJ2-7 | TRBV20-1 | CSASRYKGRNDEQYF | TGCAGTGCTAGCAGATATAAGGGACGGAATGACGAGCAGTACTTC
. | . | TRBJ1-2 | TRBV4-2 | CASSPLIGGYTF | TGTGCCAGCAGCCCCCTAATTGGGGGCTACACCTTC
. | . | TRBJ2-7 | TRBV5-1 | CASSLSNPGGGKKYEQYF | TGCGCCAGCAGCTTATCTAATCCTGGCGGGGGCAAGAAGTACGAGCAGTACTTC
many | TRBD2 | TRBJ2-5 | TRBV5-1 | CASSLDLGGGGETQYF | TGCGCCAGCAGCCTGGACCTTGGCGGGGGTGGAGAGACCCAGTACTTC
once | . | TRBJ2-7 | TRBV5-1 | CASSLGRSGNAYEQYF | TGCGCCAGCAGCTTGGGCCGCTCAGGTAACGCCTACGAGCAGTACTTC
few | . | TRBJ2-7 | TRBV10-3 | CAITRGGGSSYEQYF | TGTGCCATCACCCGGGGAGGGGGAAGCTCCTACGAGCAGTACTTC
few | TRBD2 | TRBJ2-5 | TRBV5-1 | CASSVLAGGPNQETQYF | TGCGCCAGCAGCGTGCTAGCGGGGGGGCCGAACCAAGAGACCCAGTACTTC
few | . | TRBJ2-4 | TRBV28 | CASSFMGIAKNIQYF | TGTGCCAGCAGTTTTATGGGGATAGCCAAAAACATTCAGTACTTC
. | . | TRBJ2-7 | TRBV29-1 | CSVKGFYEQYF | TGCAGCGTAAAGGGCTTCTACGAGCAGTACTTC
few | . | TRBJ2-1 | TRBV5-1 | CASSLVGRTDNEQFF | TGCGCCAGCAGCTTGGTTGGCAGAACTGACAATGAGCAGTTCTTC
. | TRBD1 | TRBJ1-1 | TRBV11-2 | CASSLVPTGGGTEAFF | TGTGCCAGCAGCTTAGTTCCGACAGGGGGCGGCACTGAAGCTTTCTTT
few | . | TRBJ1-3 | TRBV5-1 | CASSFGQFGNTIYF | TGCGCCAGCAGCTTCGGGCAGTTCGGAAACACCATATATTTT
. | . | TRBJ1-2 | TRBV4-3 | CASSPRDRYYGYTF | TGCGCCAGCAGCCCAAGGGACCGGTACTATGGCTACACCTTC
. | . | TRBJ2-6 | TRBV11-1 | CASSILSGPLRSGANVLTF | TGTGCCAGCAGCATCCTCAGTGGTCCCCTTAGATCTGGGGCCAACGTCCTGACTTTC
few | . | TRBJ2-2 | TRBV20-1 | CSAGDTTNTGELFF | TGCAGTGCTGGGGACACGACGAACACCGGGGAGCTGTTTTTT
. | . | TRBJ1-5 | TRBV24-1 | CATSDLLSNQPQHF | TGTGCCACCAGTGATCTACTGAGCAATCAGCCCCAGCATTTT
. | . | TRBJ1-3 | TRBV20-1 | CSAEGGNTIYF | TGCAGTGCCGAGGGTGGAAACACCATATATTTT
. | . | TRBJ2-5 | TRBV24-1 | CATGRGREETQYF | TGTGCCACCGGGAGGGGGCGCGAAGAGACCCAGTACTTC
. | . | TRBJ1-1 | TRBV20-1 | CSARTRETLNTEAFF | TGCAGTGCTAGAACCCGGGAGACCCTGAACACTGAAGCTTTCTTT
. | TRBD2 | TRBJ2-3 | TRBV5-1 | CASQLAGDTDTQYF | TGCGCCAGTCAACTAGCGGGGGACACAGATACGCAGTATTTT
once | . | TRBJ2-7 | TRBV4-2 | CASSAARDSFYEQYF | TGTGCCAGCAGCGCCGCTAGGGACTCTTTCTACGAGCAGTACTTC